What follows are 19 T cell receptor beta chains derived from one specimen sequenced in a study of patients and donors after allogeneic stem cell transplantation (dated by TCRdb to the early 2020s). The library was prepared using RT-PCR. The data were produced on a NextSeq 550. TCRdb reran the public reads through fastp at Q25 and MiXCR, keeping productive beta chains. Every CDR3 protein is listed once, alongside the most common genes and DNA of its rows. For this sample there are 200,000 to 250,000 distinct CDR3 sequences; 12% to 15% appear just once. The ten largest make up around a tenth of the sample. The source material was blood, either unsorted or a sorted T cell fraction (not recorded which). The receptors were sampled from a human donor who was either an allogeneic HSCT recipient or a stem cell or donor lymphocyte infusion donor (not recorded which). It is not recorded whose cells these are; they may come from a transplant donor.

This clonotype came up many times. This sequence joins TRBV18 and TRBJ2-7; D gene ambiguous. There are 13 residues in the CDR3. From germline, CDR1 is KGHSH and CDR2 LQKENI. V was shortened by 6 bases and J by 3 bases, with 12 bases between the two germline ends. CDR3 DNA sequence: TGTGCCAGCTCCCGGCAGGTGGACTACGAGCAGTACTTC. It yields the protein CASSRQVDYEQYF.

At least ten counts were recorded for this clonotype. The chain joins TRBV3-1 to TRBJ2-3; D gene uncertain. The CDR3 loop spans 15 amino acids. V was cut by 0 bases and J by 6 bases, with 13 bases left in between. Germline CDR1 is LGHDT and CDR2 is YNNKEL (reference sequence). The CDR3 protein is CASSQDLLGSDTQYF. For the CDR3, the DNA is TGTGCCAGCAGCCAAGATCTCCTGGGTTCGGATACGCAGTATTTT.

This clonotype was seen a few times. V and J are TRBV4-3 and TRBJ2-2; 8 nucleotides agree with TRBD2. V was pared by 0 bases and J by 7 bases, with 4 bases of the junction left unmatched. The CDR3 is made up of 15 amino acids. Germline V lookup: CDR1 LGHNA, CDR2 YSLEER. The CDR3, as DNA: TGCGCCAGCAGCCAAGATTGGCTAGCGGGCGGGGAGCTGTTTTTT. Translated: CASSQDWLAGGELFF.

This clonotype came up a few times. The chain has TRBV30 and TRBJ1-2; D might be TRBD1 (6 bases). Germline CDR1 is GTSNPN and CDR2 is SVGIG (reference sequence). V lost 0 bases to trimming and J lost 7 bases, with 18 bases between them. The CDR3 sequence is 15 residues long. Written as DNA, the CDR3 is TGTGCCTGGAGTGTGGAGTTGTTGAGGGGGAGTGGCTACACCTTC. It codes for CAWSVELLRGSGYTF.

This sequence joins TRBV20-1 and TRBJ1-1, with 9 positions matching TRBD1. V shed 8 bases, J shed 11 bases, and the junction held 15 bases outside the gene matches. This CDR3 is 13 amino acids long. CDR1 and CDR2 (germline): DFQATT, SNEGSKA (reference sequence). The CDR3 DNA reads TGCAGTAGCTTAGGGACAGGGTTCATAGGGGCTTTCTTT. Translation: CSSLGTGFIGAFF.

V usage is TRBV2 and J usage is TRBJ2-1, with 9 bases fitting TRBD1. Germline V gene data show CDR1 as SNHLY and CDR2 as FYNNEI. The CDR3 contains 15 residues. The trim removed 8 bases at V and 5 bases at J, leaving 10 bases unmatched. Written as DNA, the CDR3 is TGTGCCAGCTATACCGGGACAGGGTTCAACAATGAGCAGTTCTTC. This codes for CASYTGTGFNNEQFF.

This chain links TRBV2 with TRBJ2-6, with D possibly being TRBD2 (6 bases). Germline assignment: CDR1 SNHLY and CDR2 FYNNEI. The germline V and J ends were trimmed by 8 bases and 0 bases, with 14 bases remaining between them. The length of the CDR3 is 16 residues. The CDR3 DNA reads TGTGCCAGCCAACTGGACGGGGGCTCTGGGGCCAACGTCCTGACTTTC. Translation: CASQLDGGSGANVLTF.

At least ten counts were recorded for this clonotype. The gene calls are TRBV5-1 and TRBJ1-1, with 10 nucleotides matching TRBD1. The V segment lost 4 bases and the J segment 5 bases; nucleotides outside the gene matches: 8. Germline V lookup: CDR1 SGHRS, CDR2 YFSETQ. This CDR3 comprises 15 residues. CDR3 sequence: CASSTGTGARTEAFF. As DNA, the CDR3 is TGCGCCAGCAGCACCGGGACAGGGGCGAGGACTGAAGCTTTCTTT.

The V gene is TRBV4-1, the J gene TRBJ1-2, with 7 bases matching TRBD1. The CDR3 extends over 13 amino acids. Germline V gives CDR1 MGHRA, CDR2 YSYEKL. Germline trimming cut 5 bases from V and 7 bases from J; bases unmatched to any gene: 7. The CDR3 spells CASSSDRAGGYTF. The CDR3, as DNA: TGCGCCAGCAGCTCAGACAGGGCTGGTGGCTACACCTTC.

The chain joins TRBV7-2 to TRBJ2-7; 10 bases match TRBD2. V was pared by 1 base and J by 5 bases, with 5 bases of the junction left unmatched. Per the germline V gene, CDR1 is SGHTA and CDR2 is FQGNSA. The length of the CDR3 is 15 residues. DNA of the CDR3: TGTGCCAGCAGCTTAGTGGCTAGCGGGAGCCACGAGCAGTACTTC. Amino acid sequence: CASSLVASGSHEQYF. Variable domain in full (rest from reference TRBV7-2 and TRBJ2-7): GAGVSQSPSNKVTEKGKDVELRCDPISGHTALYWYRQSLGQGLEFLIYFQGNSAPDKSGLPSDRFSAERTGGSVSTLTIQRTQQEDSAVYLCASSLVASGSHEQYFGPGTRLTVT.

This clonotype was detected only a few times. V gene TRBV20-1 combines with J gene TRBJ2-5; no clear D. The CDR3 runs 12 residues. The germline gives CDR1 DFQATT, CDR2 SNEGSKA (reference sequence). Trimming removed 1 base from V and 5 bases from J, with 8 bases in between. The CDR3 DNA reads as TGCAGTGCTAGAGCAATAGGGGAGACCCAGTACTTC. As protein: CSARAIGETQYF.

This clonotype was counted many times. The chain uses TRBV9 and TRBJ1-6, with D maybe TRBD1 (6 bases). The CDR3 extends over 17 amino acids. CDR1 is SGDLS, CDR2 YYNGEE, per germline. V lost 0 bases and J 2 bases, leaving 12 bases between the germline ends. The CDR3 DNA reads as TGTGCCAGCAGCGTAGTGGCAGGGGAGCCCTATAATTCACCCCTCCACTTT. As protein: CASSVVAGEPYNSPLHF. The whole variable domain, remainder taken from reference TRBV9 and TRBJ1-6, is DSGVTQTPKHLITATGQRVTLRCSPRSGDLSVYWYQQSLDQGLQFLIQYYNGEERAKGNILERFSAQQFPDLHSELNLSSLELGDSALYFCASSVVAGEPYNSPLHFGNGTRLTVT.

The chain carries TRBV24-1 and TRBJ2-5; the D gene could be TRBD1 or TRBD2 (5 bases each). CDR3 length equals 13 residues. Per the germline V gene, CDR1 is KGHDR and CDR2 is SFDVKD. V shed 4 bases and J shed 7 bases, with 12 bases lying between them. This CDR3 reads CATSDPGGGTQYF. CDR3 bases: TGTGCCACCAGTGACCCGGGTGGGGGGACCCAGTACTTC.

CDR3 in DNA: TGTGCCAGCAGCTTAATTGCCAACGCAGATACGCAGTATTTT. Encoded protein: CASSLIANADTQYF. The V call is TRBV7-9, the J call TRBJ2-3; D call uncertain. Trimming removed 2 bases from V and 4 bases from J, with 10 bases in between. Per the germline V gene, CDR1 is SEHNR and CDR2 is FQNEAQ (reference sequence). The CDR3 totals 14 residues.

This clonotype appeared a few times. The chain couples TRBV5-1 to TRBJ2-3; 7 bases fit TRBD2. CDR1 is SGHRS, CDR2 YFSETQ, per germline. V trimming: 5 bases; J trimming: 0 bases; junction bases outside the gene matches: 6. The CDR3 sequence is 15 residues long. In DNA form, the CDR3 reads TGCGCCAGCAGGGCTAGCGGAGACAGCACAGATACGCAGTATTTT. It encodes CASRASGDSTDTQYF. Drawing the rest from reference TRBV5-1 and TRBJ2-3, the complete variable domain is KAGVTQTPRYLIKTRGQQVTLSCSPISGHRSVSWYQQTPGQGLQFLFEYFSETQRNKGNFPGRFSGRQFSNSRSEMNVSTLELGDSALYLCASRASGDSTDTQYFGPGTRLTVL.

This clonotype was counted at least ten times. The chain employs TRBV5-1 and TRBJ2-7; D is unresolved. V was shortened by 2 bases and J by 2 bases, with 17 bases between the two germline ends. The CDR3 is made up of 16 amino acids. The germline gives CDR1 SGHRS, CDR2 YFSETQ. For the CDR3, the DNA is TGCGCCAGCAGCTTAGACCTAGGGAATCCAACCTACGAGCAGTACTTC. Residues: CASSLDLGNPTYEQYF. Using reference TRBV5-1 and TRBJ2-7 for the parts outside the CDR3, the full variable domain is KAGVTQTPRYLIKTRGQQVTLSCSPISGHRSVSWYQQTPGQGLQFLFEYFSETQRNKGNFPGRFSGRQFSNSRSEMNVSTLELGDSALYLCASSLDLGNPTYEQYFGPGTRLTVT.

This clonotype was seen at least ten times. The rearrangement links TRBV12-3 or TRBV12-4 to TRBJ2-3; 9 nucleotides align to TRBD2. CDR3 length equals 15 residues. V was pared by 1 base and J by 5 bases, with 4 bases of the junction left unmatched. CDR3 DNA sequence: TGTGCCAGCAGTTTAGTAGCGGGAGTGGGAGATACGCAGTATTTT. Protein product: CASSLVAGVGDTQYF.

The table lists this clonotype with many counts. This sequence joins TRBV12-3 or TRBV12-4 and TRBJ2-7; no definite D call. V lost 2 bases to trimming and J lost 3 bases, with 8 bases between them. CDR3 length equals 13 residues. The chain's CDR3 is CASSLLRIYEQYF. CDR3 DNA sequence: TGTGCCAGCAGTTTACTCCGAATCTACGAGCAGTACTTC.

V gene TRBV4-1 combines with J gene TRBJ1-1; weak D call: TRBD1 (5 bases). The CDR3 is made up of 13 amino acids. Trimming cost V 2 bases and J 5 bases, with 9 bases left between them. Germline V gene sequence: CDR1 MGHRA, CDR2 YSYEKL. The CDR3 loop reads CASSQKEGTEAFF. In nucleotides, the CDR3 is TGCGCCAGCAGCCAAAAAGAGGGGACTGAAGCTTTCTTT.